What follows are 14 T cell receptor beta chains derived from one specimen sequenced in a study of blood T cell repertoires in COVID-19. TCRdb's copy holds only in-frame clones and misses some; the assay was immunoSEQ multiplex PCR. The data show more than 50,000 clones, roughly 93% seen once. The sequenced sample consisted of peripheral blood. The receptors were sampled from a human donor in a cohort sampled during active COVID-19.

The rearrangement uses TRBV7-9 and TRBJ1-1, with D maybe TRBD1 (5 bases). Germline assignment: CDR1 SEHNR and CDR2 FQNEAQ (reference sequence). V was pared by 5 bases and J by 4 bases, with 14 bases between. This CDR3 has 14 residues. The CDR3 DNA reads TGTGCCAGCAGCATAAGCGGGGGAAGCACTGAAGCTTTCTTT. The encoded protein is CASSISGGSTEAFF.

CDR3 sequence reads: CASSLTVGNTIYF. The CDR3, as DNA: TGTGCCAGCAGCCTCACAGTTGGAAACACCATATATTTT. The chain has TRBV5-8 and TRBJ1-3; D not resolved. CDR3 length: 13 amino acids. V gave up 4 bases and J gave up 3 bases, with 8 bases separating them. Germline lookup yields CDR1 SGHTS and CDR2 YDEGEE.

This clone was observed once. CDR3 region: CASSVVPGFGGAGTGELFF. In DNA, the CDR3 is TGTGCCAGCAGCGTAGTTCCCGGTTTTGGGGGCGCAGGGACCGGGGAGCTGTTTTTT. The chain carries TRBV9 and TRBJ2-2; D is possibly TRBD1 (6 bases). The V gene lost 0 bases and the J gene lost 5 bases, with 23 bases spanning the gap. The CDR3 runs 19 residues. Per germline, CDR1 SGDLS and CDR2 YYNGEE.

The sample holds one count of this clone. The rearrangement uses TRBV24-1 and TRBJ2-1; TRBD2 agrees at 8 bases. CDR3 length: 14 amino acids. Per the germline V gene, CDR1 is KGHDR and CDR2 is SFDVKD. V dropped 4 bases and J dropped 8; count of bases not matched to a gene: 6. The CDR3 DNA sequence: TGTGCCACCAGTGAGAGGGGACTAGGGTATGAGCAGTTCTTC. Its translation is CATSERGLGYEQFF.

The chain is built from TRBV6-2 or TRBV6-3 and TRBJ2-1; 10 nucleotides match TRBD2. The CDR3 consists of 16 residues. The junction had 8 bases not matched to a gene; V was cut back by 6 bases and J by 3 bases. Germline CDR1 is MNHEY and CDR2 is SVGEGT. The CDR3 region has the DNA TGTGCCAGCAGCCTAACTACTAGCGGGATCTACAATGAGCAGTTCTTC. It codes for CASSLTTSGIYNEQFF.

The chain carries TRBV24-1 and TRBJ2-3; D might be TRBD2 (5 bases). The CDR3 totals 13 residues. Germline CDR1 and CDR2: KGHDR and SFDVKD. The V gene lost 7 bases and the J gene lost 3 bases, with 10 bases spanning the gap. Written as DNA, the CDR3 is TGTGCCACCAGAATGGGGAGTACAGATACGCAGTATTTT. Amino acid sequence: CATRMGSTDTQYF.

This clone was found a few times. The gene calls are TRBV28 and TRBJ2-7, with 8 bases matching TRBD1. The CDR3 consists of 15 residues. The junction had 7 bases not matched to a gene; V was cut back by 4 bases and J by 2 bases. Germline V gene data show CDR1 as MDHEN and CDR2 as SYDVKM. CDR3 residues: CASSSPGQGTYEQYF. CDR3 nucleotide sequence: TGTGCCAGCAGTTCCCCCGGACAGGGTACCTACGAGCAGTACTTC.

The rearrangement links TRBV2 to TRBJ2-7; the D is unclear. The CDR3 is made up of 12 amino acids. Per germline, CDR1 SNHLY and CDR2 FYNNEI. Deletions cut 8 bases from V and 2 bases from J, with 10 bases between. The CDR3 is CASRRFPYEQYF. The CDR3, as DNA: TGTGCCAGCCGTCGGTTCCCCTACGAGCAGTACTTC.

The table lists this clone with a few counts. This chain links TRBV5-4 with TRBJ2-5; TRBD2 might be the D (5 bases). Germline V lookup: CDR1 SGHNT, CDR2 YYREEE (reference sequence). The CDR3 extends over 14 amino acids. Trimming cost V 4 bases and J 4 bases, with 14 bases left between them. The CDR3 loop is CASSPGKRGETQYF. In DNA form, the CDR3 reads TGTGCCAGCAGCCCGGGAAAGAGAGGAGAGACCCAGTACTTC.

This clone has a single count. This same CDR3 is encoded by further DNA sequences in the sample. This chain links TRBV6-2 or TRBV6-3 with TRBJ1-1, with 7 bases lining up with TRBD1. The V gene's germline CDR1 is MNHEY and CDR2 SVGEGT. There are 11 residues in the CDR3. With 5 bases clipped from V and 6 bases from J, the junction kept 0 bases outside the gene matches. The CDR3: CASSQGAEAFF. DNA for the CDR3: TGTGCCAGCAGTCAGGGGGCTGAAGCTTTCTTT.

V is TRBV7-2 and J is TRBJ2-7; possible D gene TRBD2, 7 bases. In germline, CDR1 is SGHTA, CDR2 FQGNSA. V lost 5 bases and J 5 bases, leaving 19 bases between the germline ends. The CDR3 runs to 15 residues. The CDR3 nucleotides read TGTGCCAGCAGCCCCCTTGCGGGGGCAAGGAACGAGCAGTACTTC. This translates into CASSPLAGARNEQYF.

This clone came up a few times. V and J are TRBV28 and TRBJ1-5; D unresolved. Germline V gives CDR1 MDHEN, CDR2 SYDVKM. This CDR3 has 17 residues. Trimming left V 4 bases short and J 0 bases short, with 16 bases between. The CDR3 DNA reads as TGTGCCAGCAGTTCCCAGTGGGCGGGTAGTAGCAATCAGCCCCAGCATTTT. Its protein is CASSSQWAGSSNQPQHF.

This clone showed up just a few times. This chain connects TRBV6-2 or TRBV6-3 to TRBJ1-4; D is possibly TRBD1 (5 bases). V lost 5 bases and J lost 6, with 16 bases in between. The CDR3 is 15 residues long. Germline-derived CDR1 and CDR2 are MNHEY and SVGEGT. The CDR3 DNA reads as TGTGCCAGCAGTATACCGGGACTAAGGCATGAAAAACTGTTTTTT. Its protein product is CASSIPGLRHEKLFF.

This chain joins TRBV21-1 and TRBJ2-1; the DNA was not compared with TRBD2, the D call given in the table. TRBV21-1 is a recognized pseudogene. CDR3 size: 23 residues. The CDR3 here is CASSKGRRGQGVLARCSYNEQFF. CDR3 nucleotide sequence: TGTGCCAGCAGCAAGGGGAGGCGCGGGCAGGGTGTGTTGGCCAGATGCTCCTACAATGAGCAGTTCTTC.